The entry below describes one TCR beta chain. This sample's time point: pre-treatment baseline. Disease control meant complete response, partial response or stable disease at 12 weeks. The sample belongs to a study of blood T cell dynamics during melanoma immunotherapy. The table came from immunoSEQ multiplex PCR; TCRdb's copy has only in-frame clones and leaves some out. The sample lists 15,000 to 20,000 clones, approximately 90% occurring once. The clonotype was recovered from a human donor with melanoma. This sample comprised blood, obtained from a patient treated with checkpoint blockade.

The CDR3 spells CASSRGLNTEAFF. DNA for the CDR3: TGCGCCAGCAGCAGGGGATTGAACACTGAAGCTTTCTTT. The chain recombines TRBV10-2 with TRBJ1-1, with D possibly being TRBD1 (6 bases). The CDR3 covers 13 residues. The V end lost 6 bases, the J end lost 0 bases, and 8 bases lay between the germline ends. Germline values: CDR1 WSHSY, CDR2 SAAADI.